These 28 T cell receptor beta chains originate from one sample sequenced in a study of graft-versus-host responses after intestinal transplantation. Their recognized antigens are unknown. Method: immunoSEQ multiplex PCR; TCRdb's copy keeps in-frame clones and lacks some. The data show some 120,000 clones, with about nine tenths seen just once and approximately 0.17% held by the top ten. Sequencing used unstimulated CD4+ T cells sorted from spleen or lymph node cells, obtained before intestinal transplant. The origin of the receptors is a human donor who received an intestinal transplant.

The chain uses TRBV5-1 and TRBJ1-2, with D uncertain. CDR1 is SGHRS and CDR2 is YFSETQ in the germline V gene. The CDR3 contains 13 residues. V gave up 4 bases and J gave up 2 bases, with 9 bases separating them. The CDR3 loop is CASSPEVNYGYTF. Written as DNA, the CDR3 is TGCGCCAGCAGCCCCGAGGTCAACTATGGCTACACCTTC.

The chain couples TRBV5-1 to TRBJ2-2; 8 nucleotides line up with TRBD2. Germline assignment: CDR1 SGHRS and CDR2 YFSETQ. This CDR3 contains 17 residues. J gave up 1 base and V 3 bases, and 8 bases lay outside the gene matches. The CDR3 here is CASSSRRGGLNTGELFF. In DNA form, the CDR3 reads TGCGCCAGCAGCTCGCGCCGGGGGGGCCTGAACACCGGGGAGCTGTTTTTT.

This clone was counted a few times. The rearrangement links TRBV28 to TRBJ2-7, with 10 bases fitting TRBD2. Germline CDR1 is MDHEN and CDR2 is SYDVKM. This CDR3 contains 13 residues. In DNA form, the CDR3 reads TGTGCAGAACTGCTAGCGGGAGTTCACGAGCAGTACTTC. Protein: CAELLAGVHEQYF.

V is TRBV6-5 and J is TRBJ1-5, with 7 positions matching TRBD1. Trimming removed 6 bases from V and 4 bases from J; junction bases left unmatched: 6. In germline, CDR1 is MNHEY, CDR2 SVGAGI. The CDR3 loop spans 14 amino acids. CDR3 DNA: TGTGCCAGCAGCCGCGGGACAGCGAATCAGCCCCAGCATTTT. This translates into CASSRGTANQPQHF.

This clone was detected only once. The chain uses TRBV6-5 and TRBJ1-3; unclear D gene. The CDR3 contains 14 residues. Germline-derived CDR1 and CDR2 are MNHEY and SVGAGI. The ends were cut back, 4 bases at V and 4 bases at J, with 11 bases in the middle. The DNA of the CDR3 is TGTGCCAGCAGTTTCGGGGTCCTAGGAAACACCATATATTTT. Translation: CASSFGVLGNTIYF.

The V and J genes are TRBV6-5 and TRBJ1-1; D perhaps matches TRBD1 (5 bases). Trimming took off 6 bases at V and 5 bases at J, with 7 bases between the two ends. Germline assignment: CDR1 MNHEY and CDR2 SVGAGI. The CDR3 totals 11 residues. The CDR3 spells CASRTVTEAFF. In DNA form, the CDR3 reads TGTGCCAGCAGGACAGTTACTGAAGCTTTCTTT.

This clone was seen only a few times. The genes are TRBV6-5 and TRBJ1-4; possible D gene TRBD1, 5 bases. The CDR3 is 14 residues long. V gave up 6 bases and J gave up 8 bases, with 16 bases separating them. Germline V gene sequence: CDR1 MNHEY, CDR2 SVGAGI. CDR3: CASSPDWGEEKLFF. In DNA, the CDR3 is TGTGCCAGCAGCCCCGATTGGGGGGAGGAAAAACTGTTTTTT.

The chain combines TRBV7-2 with TRBJ1-6; D unclear. The CDR3 sequence is 15 residues long. Germline assignment: CDR1 SGHTA and CDR2 FQGNSA. V dropped 5 bases and J dropped 9 bases, with 17 bases sitting between them. CDR3 in DNA: TGTGCCAGCAGCCCAGGCGGAGAGGGAGTTTCACCCCTCCACTTT. It encodes CASSPGGEGVSPLHF.

This clone was seen just once. The CDR3 is CASRSRRGQPQHF. The DNA of the CDR3 is TGTGCCAGCAGGAGCAGGAGGGGTCAGCCCCAGCATTTT. V gene TRBV27 combines with J gene TRBJ1-5; D may be TRBD1 (5 bases). The CDR3 consists of 13 residues. Germline V gene sequence: CDR1 MNHEY, CDR2 SMNVEV (reference sequence). Trimming took 6 bases from V and 6 from J, leaving 12 bases between them.

The chain links TRBV13 to TRBJ1-4; 8 nucleotides agree with TRBD1. This CDR3 has 17 residues. Trimming cost V 3 bases and J 1 base; bases outside gene matches: 7. Germline V gene sequence: CDR1 PRHDT, CDR2 FYEKMQ (reference sequence). The CDR3 here is CASSLRQGARTNEKLFF. Here the CDR3 DNA reads TGTGCCAGCAGCTTGAGGCAGGGGGCTAGAACTAATGAAAAACTGTTTTTT.

This chain uses TRBV27 with TRBJ1-1; D remains unclear. This CDR3 region has 16 residues. Germline assignment: CDR1 MNHEY and CDR2 SMNVEV (reference sequence). Trimming shortened V by 5 bases and J by 1 base, and 17 bases separated the two germline ends. CDR3 coding DNA: TGTGCCAGCAGTCTTCAAACGGCCAGGCAGAACACTGAAGCTTTCTTT. Translated: CASSLQTARQNTEAFF.

The V gene is TRBV4-1, the J gene TRBJ2-2; TRBD2 matches at 10 bases. Germline CDR1 and CDR2: MGHRA and YSYEKL. CDR3 length: 16 residues. Unmatched junction bases numbered 6, after V lost 2 bases and J lost 6 bases. The CDR3 DNA is TGCGCCAGCAGCCAAAAAGCGGGGGGGCCTTCCGGGGAGCTGTTTTTT. It codes for CASSQKAGGPSGELFF.

V usage is TRBV11-3 and J usage is TRBJ2-2; 7 positions agree with TRBD1. The germline gives CDR1 SGHNT, CDR2 YENEEA. The trim removed 5 bases at V and 6 bases at J, leaving 6 bases unmatched. The CDR3 sequence is 14 residues long. The CDR3 loop reads CASSVQTGSGELFF. The CDR3 DNA follows: TGTGCCAGCAGCGTACAGACAGGGTCCGGGGAGCTGTTTTTT.

The chain couples TRBV27 to TRBJ2-1; no clear D gene. The CDR3 spans 14 residues. Germline V gene lookup returns CDR1 MNHEY and CDR2 SMNVEV (reference sequence). The V gene lost 4 bases and the J gene lost 4 bases, with 11 bases spanning the gap. CDR3 sequence: CASSYDFGYNEQFF. CDR3 coding DNA: TGTGCCAGCAGTTACGATTTCGGGTACAATGAGCAGTTCTTC.

The rearrangement links TRBV7-2 to TRBJ2-1; TRBD2 is a possible D gene (5 bases). This CDR3 spans 12 amino acids. Between the trimmed V and J ends, which lost 4 bases and 12 bases, there was a span of 13 bases. The germline V gene encodes CDR1 SGHTA and CDR2 FQGNSA. CDR3 residues: CASSSTRESQFF. CDR3 DNA sequence: TGTGCCAGCAGCTCAACTAGGGAATCGCAGTTCTTC.

The CDR3 bases are TGTGCCAGCAGCACCGACAGGGGGTCGACGCAGTATTTT. Amino acid sequence: CASSTDRGSTQYF. The V call is TRBV11-2, the J call TRBJ2-3, with TRBD1 identical over 9 bases. CDR3 length: 13 amino acids. CDR1 and CDR2 from the germline V gene are SGHAT and FQNNGV. V trimming: 5 bases; J trimming: 9 bases; junction bases outside the gene matches: 6.

This chain links TRBV5-4 with TRBJ1-2; 9 bases are shared with TRBD1. The ends lost 5 bases at V and 10 bases at J; junction bases unmatched: 9. Per the germline V gene, CDR1 is SGHNT and CDR2 is YYREEE (reference sequence). CDR3 size: 13 residues. The CDR3 DNA follows: TGTGCCAGCAGAACCGGGACAGGGTTTCCCTACACCTTC. Protein: CASRTGTGFPYTF.

CDR3: CASSLGSGEETQYF. DNA for the CDR3: TGCGCCAGCAGCTTGGGGAGCGGGGAAGAGACCCAGTACTTC. This rearrangement joins TRBV5-1 to TRBJ2-5, with TRBD2 matching over 7 bases. The CDR3 contains 14 residues. With 0 bases clipped from V and 3 bases from J, the junction kept 2 bases outside the gene matches. Germline V gene lookup returns CDR1 SGHRS and CDR2 YFSETQ.

The CDR3 reads CASREAGASYEQYF. CDR3 DNA sequence: TGCGCCAGCAGGGAAGCGGGAGCATCCTACGAGCAGTACTTC. This chain connects TRBV10-2 to TRBJ2-7; TRBD2 aligns across 8 bases. The CDR3 totals 14 residues. Germline CDR1 WSHSY, CDR2 SAAADI. Trimming removed 6 bases from V and 1 base from J; junction bases left unmatched: 5.

The chain employs TRBV5-1 and TRBJ1-3; 7 bases match TRBD1. This CDR3 has 16 residues. J was trimmed by 0 bases and V by 3 bases; bases with no gene match: 6. Germline lookup yields CDR1 SGHRS and CDR2 YFSETQ. In DNA, the CDR3 is TGCGCCAGCAGCTCGGGACAGACAAGCTCTGGAAACACCATATATTTT. Translating it yields CASSSGQTSSGNTIYF.

CDR3: CASRQSSYNSPLHF. CDR3 coding DNA: TGTGCCAGCAGACAGAGCTCCTATAATTCACCCCTCCACTTT. V gene TRBV6-1 combines with J gene TRBJ1-6; D uncertain. The germline V gene encodes CDR1 MNHNS and CDR2 SASEGT. The V end lost 6 bases, the J end lost 0 bases, and 6 bases lay between the germline ends. This CDR3 comprises 14 residues.

The chain is built from TRBV5-1 and TRBJ2-3; tentatively, D is TRBD2 (5 bases). Trimming took off 1 base at V and 2 bases at J, with 11 bases between the two ends. The CDR3 spans 15 residues. CDR1 is SGHRS and CDR2 is YFSETQ in the germline V gene. In DNA, the CDR3 is TGCGCCAGCAGCTTGCGGGGTTGGGACACAGATACGCAGTATTTT. Translation: CASSLRGWDTDTQYF.

The rearrangement links TRBV6-5 to TRBJ2-7; D is ambiguous. The CDR3 is 11 amino acids. Between the trimmed V and J ends, which lost 6 bases and 4 bases, there was a span of 7 bases. Germline CDR1 MNHEY, CDR2 SVGAGI. CDR3 nucleotide sequence: TGTGCCAGCAGGAGACTGTACGAGCAGTACTTC. This codes for CASRRLYEQYF.

The genes are TRBV7-2 and TRBJ1-6; the D is unclear. The CDR3 is 15 amino acids. Germline lookup yields CDR1 SGHTA and CDR2 FQGNSA. The ends were cut back, 1 base at V and 10 bases at J, with 14 bases in the middle. The CDR3 loop is CASSLGRGEGSPLHF. In DNA, the CDR3 is TGTGCCAGCAGCTTAGGCCGAGGTGAGGGCTCACCCCTCCACTTT.

J is TRBJ2-1 and V is TRBV28; TRBD1 is a possible D gene (5 bases). Trimming removed 2 bases at V and 4 bases at J, with 9 bases between. The CDR3 loop spans 14 amino acids. Germline V CDR1 and CDR2: MDHEN, SYDVKM. CDR3 amino acids: CASSLRSGYNEQFF. For the CDR3, the DNA is TGTGCCAGCAGTTTACGTTCAGGGTACAATGAGCAGTTCTTC.

This chain connects TRBV10-1 to TRBJ2-6, with D possibly TRBD1 on 6 matching bases. The CDR3 is made up of 16 amino acids. Trimming took 0 bases from V and 1 from J, leaving 7 bases between them. Looked up from germline, CDR1 is WNHNN and CDR2 is SYGVQD (reference sequence). The CDR3 coding sequence is TGCGCCAGCAGTGAGTCGCAGGGGTCTGGGGCCAACGTCCTGACTTTC. Translating it yields CASSESQGSGANVLTF.

The V and J genes are TRBV9 and TRBJ2-1; the match to TRBD1 covers 9 bases. The germline V gene encodes CDR1 SGDLS and CDR2 YYNGEE. The CDR3 contains 16 residues. V shed 3 bases and J 6 bases; nucleotides not matched to a gene: 10. The CDR3 nucleotides are TGTGCCAGCAGCGAGAATACAGGGGGCTCTCGCAATGAGCAGTTCTTC. It specifies CASSENTGGSRNEQFF.

The chain links TRBV6-6 to TRBJ2-1; 9 bases are a match to TRBD2. Germline-derived CDR1 and CDR2 are MNHNY and SVGAGI (reference sequence). V was clipped by 6 bases and J by 3 bases; unmatched bases: 6. This CDR3 has 15 amino acids. Written as DNA, the CDR3 is TGTGCCAGCAGGGTAGCGGGAGTCTACTACAATGAGCAGTTCTTC. Translating it yields CASRVAGVYYNEQFF.